The 17 T cell receptor beta chains reported below all come from one sample, sequenced in a study of patients and donors after allogeneic stem cell transplantation. TCRdb fed the RT-PCR reads into MiXCR, producing one record per CDR3 protein. The sample records roughly 960,000 distinct CDR3 sequences, roughly 18% being singletons. Source material: blood, either unsorted or a sorted T cell fraction (not recorded which). All receptors come from a human donor who was either an allogeneic HSCT recipient or a stem cell or donor lymphocyte infusion donor (not recorded which). It is not recorded whose cells these are; they may come from a transplant donor.

This clonotype was counted between two and nine times. The V gene is TRBV5-1, the J gene TRBJ1-6, with 8 bases matching TRBD1. The CDR3 sequence is 18 residues long. With V trimmed by 0 bases and J by 10 bases, 15 bases remained unmatched. Germline values: CDR1 SGHRS, CDR2 YFSETQ. The CDR3 loop is CASSLGWDRISEDSPLHF. The CDR3 DNA sequence: TGCGCCAGCAGCTTGGGTTGGGACAGGATCTCGGAGGACTCACCCCTCCACTTT.

This sequence joins TRBV11-1 and TRBJ2-1, with 7 bases aligning to TRBD2. This CDR3 spans 18 amino acids. CDR1 and CDR2 from the germline V gene are SGHAT and FQDESV (reference sequence). After removal of 3 bases from V and 7 bases from J, the junction contained 18 bases not matched to a gene. The CDR3 protein is CASSLSDWGREKKNEQFF. The CDR3 DNA reads as TGTGCCAGCAGCTTGTCGGATTGGGGGAGGGAGAAAAAGAATGAGCAGTTCTTC. Full variable domain (outside the CDR3, taken from reference TRBV11-1 and TRBJ2-1): EAEVAQSPRYKITEKSQAVAFWCDPISGHATLYWYRQILGQGPELLVQFQDESVVDDSQLPKDRFSAERLKGVDSTLKIQPAELGDSAMYLCASSLSDWGREKKNEQFFGPGTRLTVL.

The J gene is TRBJ2-3, the V gene TRBV5-1, with 8 positions matching TRBD1. Per the germline V gene, CDR1 is SGHRS and CDR2 is YFSETQ. J lost 6 bases, V lost 4 bases, and 7 bases had no gene match. This CDR3 has 14 residues. For the CDR3, the DNA is TGCGCCAGCAGCCCGGACAGGGAAGGGGATACGCAGTATTTT. This gives the protein CASSPDREGDTQYF.

The V and J genes are TRBV7-8 and TRBJ1-2, with 8 nucleotides matching TRBD1. Germline-derived CDR1 and CDR2 are SGHVS and FQNEAQ. The ends lost 1 base at V and 0 bases at J; junction bases unmatched: 7. The CDR3 sequence is 17 residues long. The CDR3 sequence is CASSLEGQVRSNYGYTF. The CDR3 nucleotides are TGTGCCAGCAGCTTAGAGGGACAGGTGCGATCTAACTATGGCTACACCTTC.

This clonotype occurred many times. The V call is TRBV20-1, the J call TRBJ1-2; D not certain. Trimming took 5 bases from V and 5 from J, leaving 18 bases between them. The CDR3 runs 14 residues. Germline V CDR1 and CDR2: DFQATT, SNEGSKA (reference sequence). Here the CDR3 reads CSARNMLGGYGYTF. CDR3 nucleotide sequence: TGCAGTGCTCGAAATATGTTAGGAGGTTATGGCTACACCTTC.

The V and J genes are TRBV14 and TRBJ2-1; 8 bases agree with TRBD1. Per germline, CDR1 SGHDN and CDR2 FVKESK. The CDR3 spans 16 residues. V dropped 3 bases and J dropped 7; count of bases not matched to a gene: 11. The CDR3 spells CASSHPRTGFLNEQFF. DNA of the CDR3: TGTGCCAGCAGCCATCCTCGGACAGGGTTTTTGAATGAGCAGTTCTTC.

Only one count was recorded for this clonotype. The chain links TRBV5-4 to TRBJ2-7; 7 positions match TRBD1. Per germline, CDR1 SGHNT and CDR2 YYREEE (reference sequence). The CDR3 has 15 residues. The junction had 4 bases not matched to a gene; V was cut back by 0 bases and J by 1 base. DNA of the CDR3: TGTGCCAGCAGCTTGGAACAGGGGAAATCCTACGAGCAGTACTTC. This codes for CASSLEQGKSYEQYF.

This clonotype was detected many times. The CDR3 region is CASSFIPSTSGDPTDTQYF. The CDR3 coding sequence is TGTGCCAGCAGTTTTATACCCTCGACTAGCGGGGATCCCACAGATACGCAGTATTTT. This sequence joins TRBV12-3 or TRBV12-4 and TRBJ2-3, with 11 bases lining up with TRBD2. This CDR3 comprises 19 residues. The J segment lost 2 bases and the V segment lost 3 bases, leaving 13 bases of the junction unmatched.

J is TRBJ2-7 and V is TRBV20-1, with D unresolved. The germline gives CDR1 DFQATT, CDR2 SNEGSKA (reference sequence). The CDR3 loop spans 13 amino acids. Trimming removed 3 bases from V and 6 bases from J, with 15 bases in between. The CDR3 DNA reads as TGCAGTGCTAGCGACCGTACCCCTTCCGAGCAGTACTTC. Translation gives CSASDRTPSEQYF.

The chain combines TRBV5-1 with TRBJ2-1; TRBD2 aligns across 13 bases. In germline, CDR1 is SGHRS, CDR2 YFSETQ. The V gene end was trimmed by 2 bases and the J gene end by 5 bases; junction bases not matched to a gene: 4. This CDR3 spans 16 amino acids. The CDR3 nucleotides read TGCGCCAGCAGCTTACAAACTAGCGGGAGGGACAATGAGCAGTTCTTC. Its protein is CASSLQTSGRDNEQFF.

As regards this clonotype: One junction end does not reproduce the germline sequence, and a read error may be involved. This chain joins TRBV12-3 or TRBV12-4 and TRBJ2-7; D call uncertain. The length of the CDR3 is 11 residues. CDR3 sequence reads: CASSQTYELYF. As DNA, the CDR3 is TGTGCCAGCAGCCAGACTTACGAGCTGTACTTC.

For the CDR3, the DNA is TGTGCCAGCAGTTTCCCCCTGGACAGGGGGAGTTCTGGGGCCAACGTCCTGACTTTC. Its protein product is CASSFPLDRGSSGANVLTF. The rearrangement uses TRBV12-3 or TRBV12-4 and TRBJ2-6, with 10 nucleotides matching TRBD1. The CDR3 is 19 amino acids. V was pared by 3 bases and J by 1 base, with 9 bases of the junction left unmatched.

This clonotype was detected only a few times. In DNA form, the CDR3 reads TGTGCCAGCAGTCCCAGGGCCGGGACGAGCAAAGAGACCCAGTACTTC. Amino acid sequence: CASSPRAGTSKETQYF. The rearrangement links TRBV12-3 or TRBV12-4 to TRBJ2-5; either TRBD1 or TRBD2 may supply D (5 bases each). This CDR3 has 16 residues. Trimming pared 5 bases from V and 3 bases from J, leaving 19 bases between.

There are many counts of this clonotype. The V call is TRBV9, the J call TRBJ2-5; D might be TRBD1 or TRBD2, each matching 5 bases. The CDR3 is made up of 14 amino acids. CDR1 SGDLS and CDR2 YYNGEE come from the germline V gene. The V gene lost 0 bases and the J gene lost 2 bases, with 8 bases spanning the gap. CDR3 sequence (DNA): TGTGCCAGCAGCGTAGGGGACCCACAAGAGACCCAGTACTTC. Encoded protein: CASSVGDPQETQYF.

This clonotype was picked up a small number of times. The V gene is TRBV12-3 or TRBV12-4, the J gene TRBJ2-2; 7 nucleotides line up with TRBD2. CDR3 length equals 17 residues. J gave up 6 bases and V 3 bases, and 13 bases lay outside the gene matches. The CDR3 DNA follows: TGTGCCAGCAGTTTTATGGGAGGGGTAGCCCACGCCGGGGAGCTGTTTTTT. The encoded protein is CASSFMGGVAHAGELFF.

This clonotype appeared a few times. The gene calls are TRBV11-2 and TRBJ2-3; the match to TRBD2 covers 10 bases. V gave up 5 bases and J gave up 0 bases; unmatched junction bases: 11. From germline, CDR1 is SGHAT and CDR2 FQNNGV. The CDR3 has 18 residues. In nucleotides, the CDR3 is TGTGCCAGCAGCCGCGTGGTAGCGGGAGGCGCTAGCACAGATACGCAGTATTTT. Its protein product is CASSRVVAGGASTDTQYF. Filled out from reference TRBV11-2 and TRBJ2-3, the complete variable domain reads EAGVAQSPRYKIIEKRQSVAFWCNPISGHATLYWYQQILGQGPKLLIQFQNNGVVDDSQLPKDRFSAERLKGVDSTLKIQPAKLEDSAVYLCASSRVVAGGASTDTQYFGPGTRLTVL.

This clonotype came up a few times. The J gene is TRBJ2-1, the V gene TRBV7-6, with 7 bases that match TRBD2. The junction had 8 bases not matched to a gene; V was cut back by 8 bases and J by 4 bases. Germline CDR1 and CDR2: SGHVS and FNYEAQ. CDR3 size: 14 residues. CDR3 loop: CASGHGRPYNEQFF. CDR3 coding DNA: TGTGCCAGCGGACACGGGAGGCCGTACAATGAGCAGTTCTTC.